This T cell receptor beta chain was observed in a study of molecular identifiers for immune sequencing clone quantification. Study findings and constraints: Identical TCR molecules that share a barcode could lead to an underestimation of highly expanded clone sizes. Jurkat TCR RNA spiked in from one cell (amid some 1.1 million naive cells) was reportedly detectable.

Using a CD8+CD4-CCR7+CD45RA+ phenotype, naive CD8 T cells were sorted. The CDR3 covers 16 residues. V shed 2 bases and J 4 bases; nucleotides not matched to a gene: 9. The germline gives CDR1 MNHEY, CDR2 SVGEGT. A few counts support this clonotype. Its target is not known. Bulk TCR library preparation followed previously described methods with listed TCR primers. A single record per CDR3 protein comes from TCRdb applying MiXCR to the PCR reads. Of around 460,000 distinct CDR3 sequences in the sample, 25% were seen once. The sequenced material came from naive CD8+ T cells from blood, with Jurkat cell RNA spiked in. Subset denoted: FACS-sorted CD8+CD4-CCR7+CD45RA+ naive T cells. The TCR originated in a human donor in good health. Some libraries in this study had Jurkat cell RNA spiked in. The chain recombines TRBV6-2 or TRBV6-3 with TRBJ2-3; 7 bases align to TRBD2. CDR3 amino acids: CASSYPPGSGADTQYF. CDR3 nucleotides: TGTGCCAGCAGTTACCCCCCCGGGAGCGGGGCAGATACGCAGTATTTT.